This paragraph reports one T cell receptor (beta chain). Naive CD8 cells comprised CD45RO-negative, CCR7-positively selected cells, excluding terminally differentiated effector memory CD45RA+ cells. Participating donors were healthy, HIV-negative adults free of recent acute infections or vaccinations. This specimen comes from a study of shared clonotypes between healthy human individuals. Sequenced by immunoSEQ multiplex PCR; TCRdb stores in-frame clones only, minus some. The sample includes 2 million to 2.5 million clones, about 95% of them seen just once. Specimen: naive CD8+ T cells sorted from blood. The clonotype comes from a man between 18 and 29 years old in good health.

The chain's CDR3 is CASSWGTANTGELFF. In nucleotides, the CDR3 is TGTGCCAGCAGCTGGGGGACAGCCAACACCGGGGAGCTGTTTTTT. The chain uses TRBV5-6 and TRBJ2-2; 7 bases align to TRBD1. Per the germline V gene, CDR1 is SGHDT and CDR2 is YYEEEE. J was trimmed by 2 bases and V by 3 bases; bases with no gene match: 4. The CDR3 is 15 residues long.